This TCR beta chain originates from a study of immune characterization of retroperitoneal liposarcoma. Germline CDR1 and CDR2: SGHTA and FQGNSA. The CDR3 spans 14 residues. MiXCR, applied by TCRdb to the PCR reads, yields one record per CDR3 protein. The table lists several thousand distinct CDR3 sequences, under 30% of them singletons. This TCR was sampled from a female donor with retroperitoneal liposarcoma. Input material: tumor tissue. The chain recombines TRBV7-2 with TRBJ2-1, with 7 bases that match TRBD2. The DNA matches TRBJ2-5 better at its end, which makes the J call doubtful. The DNA of the CDR3 is TGTGCCAGCAGCTCCTACGGGGGGCAAGAGACCCAGTACTTC. Translated: CASSSYGGQETQYF.